A selection of T cell receptor beta chains follows, all from one sample in a study of vaccination effects on CD4 cells after COVID-19. TCRdb keeps only in-frame clones here, not all; method: immunoSEQ multiplex PCR. The repertoire consists of 20,000 to 25,000 clones, with roughly 75% occurring once and the leading ten covering 9.5% to 12%. Their antigens are not known. Here the sequenced sample was CD4+ T cells from PBMCs cultured without peptide, taken before COVID-19 vaccination. The receptors here all came from a human donor who received a COVID-19 vaccine. Both conserved end residues are part of each CDR3. The order of the fields is clone size, D gene, J gene, V gene, CDR3 protein, CDR3 DNA. D genes are given only for firm matches. Size values are once, few and many counts, or a class for expanded clones, and some rows have none.

- - TRBJ1-1 TRBV12-5 CASGPPRGGEAFF TGTGCTAGTGGTCCCCCCAGGGGAGGTGAAGCTTTCTTT
- - TRBJ1-5 TRBV28 CASSLFGAGQPQHF TGTGCCAGCAGTTTGTTCGGCGCGGGCCAGCCCCAGCATTTT
- - TRBJ1-2 TRBV27 CASSLIRGNHGYTF TGTGCCAGCAGTTTAATTCGGGGGAATCATGGCTACACCTTC
- - TRBJ1-2 TRBV7-9 CASTDDAQTRTYGYTF TGTGCCAGCACCGACGACGCACAAACAAGGACCTATGGCTACACCTTC
- TRBD2 TRBJ2-2 TRBV7-3 CASSFLGGGLAPTGELFF TGTGCCAGCAGCTTCCTCGGGGGGGGACTAGCCCCCACCGGGGAGCTGTTTTTT
- - TRBJ1-5 TRBV12-3/TRBV12-4 CASSSNSNQPQHF TGTGCCAGCAGCTCCAACAGCAATCAGCCCCAGCATTTT
- - TRBJ2-3 TRBV4-1 CASSQVGGGRKDTQYF TGCGCCAGCAGCCAAGTTGGGGGGGGGCGGAAAGATACGCAGTATTTT
- - TRBJ1-4 TRBV7-9 CASSKGGGGEKLFF TGTGCCAGCAGCAAAGGGGGTGGGGGTGAAAAACTGTTTTTT
once - TRBJ2-7 TRBV25-1 CASSEYNEQYF TGTGCCAGCAGTGAATATAACGAGCAGTACTTC
few TRBD1 TRBJ1-1 TRBV6-6 CASSSGTANTEAFF TGTGCCAGCAGTTCCGGGACAGCAAACACTGAAGCTTTCTTT
- - TRBJ2-7 TRBV25-1 CASSNSVGEQYF TGTGCCAGCAGTAACAGCGTAGGCGAGCAGTACTTC
- TRBD1 TRBJ1-2 TRBV6-1 CASSEWTGANYGYTF TGTGCCAGCAGTGAATGGACAGGAGCTAACTATGGCTACACCTTC
- - TRBJ1-3 TRBV6-6 CASSAAGGNTIYF TGTGCCAGCAGTGCCGCGGGTGGAAACACCATATATTTT
- - TRBJ2-1 TRBV7-2 CASSLGYNEQFF TGTGCCAGCAGCTTAGGTTACAATGAGCAGTTCTTC
- - TRBJ1-5 TRBV6-4 CASSEGRDQPQHF TGTGCCAGCAGTGAGGGTAGGGATCAGCCCCAGCATTTT
- - TRBJ2-1 TRBV2 CASSERKQFF TGTGCCAGCAGTGAGAGAAAGCAGTTCTTC
few TRBD1 TRBJ1-5 TRBV6-1 CASSSRQGGQPQHF TGTGCCAGCAGTTCACGACAGGGCGGGCAGCCCCAGCATTTT
few - TRBJ1-2 TRBV9 CASTRDNRRNGYTF TGTGCCAGCACCAGGGACAACAGGAGGAATGGCTACACCTTC